The rows below give T cell receptor beta chains drawn from one sample of a study of CD8 T cells in Susac syndrome. TCRdb re-derived calls from the immunoSEQ multiplex PCR reads in MiXCR, one entry per CDR3 protein. The table records over 150,000 distinct CDR3 sequences, around 96% of them present only once. The sequencing sample was made of CD4+ T cells from PBMCs. The receptor source for this set is a human donor with Susac syndrome. The CDR3 runs from the conserved cysteine through the conserved F or W. The D gene is left open where the match is weak. Some rows mark clone size as missing; the rest say once, few, many or name a class of expanded clone.

j_gene,d_gene,abundance,v_gene,CDR3aa,CDR3nt
TRBJ1-1,.,.,TRBV6-2/TRBV6-3,CASSDSLEAFF,TGTGCCAGCAGTGACAGTCTTGAGGCTTTCTTT
TRBJ2-1,.,once,TRBV30,CAWSGTGNEQFF,TGTGCCTGGAGCGGGACGGGGAATGAGCAGTTCTTC
TRBJ1-2,.,.,TRBV28,CASSSGSSGYTF,TGTGCCAGCAGTTCCGGGTCTTCGGGCTACACCTTC
TRBJ1-5,.,.,TRBV5-6,CASSLYRESQPQHF,TGTGCCAGCAGCTTGTACAGGGAGAGTCAGCCCCAGCATTTT
TRBJ1-2,.,.,TRBV12-3/TRBV12-4,CASSWLLGTNYGYTF,TGTGCCAGCAGTTGGTTGTTGGGGACTAACTATGGCTACACCTTC
TRBJ1-5,TRBD1,.,TRBV20-1,CSAAQGTNQPQHF,TGCAGTGCCGCACAGGGGACCAATCAGCCCCAGCATTTT
TRBJ1-1,.,.,TRBV24-1,CATSKGPDRAFF,TGTGCCACCAGTAAGGGGCCCGATCGTGCTTTCTTT
TRBJ1-5,.,.,TRBV4-3,CASSQDYGANNQPQHF,TGCGCCAGCAGCCAAGATTACGGAGCCAATAATCAGCCCCAGCATTTT
TRBJ2-3,.,.,TRBV20-1,CSARDLSSTDTQYF,TGCAGTGCTAGAGATTTGTCTAGCACAGATACGCAGTATTTT
TRBJ2-7,TRBD1,.,TRBV6-2/TRBV6-3,CASSIPSGQGASEQYF,TGTGCCAGCAGCATACCCTCGGGACAGGGGGCCTCCGAGCAGTACTTC
TRBJ1-1,.,.,TRBV6-5,CASRSSTEAFF,TGTGCCAGCAGGTCCTCCACTGAAGCTTTCTTT
TRBJ2-5,.,.,TRBV18,CASSPAGTVYQETQYF,TGTGCCAGCTCACCGGCCGGGACGGTGTACCAAGAGACCCAGTACTTC
TRBJ1-5,.,.,TRBV15,CATSLVGGNQPQHF,TGTGCCACCAGCCTTGTTGGGGGCAATCAGCCCCAGCATTTT
TRBJ2-2,.,.,TRBV29-1,CSSQEGFTGELFF,TGCAGCTCTCAAGAGGGGTTTACCGGGGAGCTGTTTTTT
TRBJ2-3,TRBD2,.,TRBV29-1,CSVEDSGRAPDTQYF,TGCAGCGTTGAAGATAGCGGGAGGGCCCCAGATACGCAGTATTTT
TRBJ2-2,TRBD1,.,TRBV7-9,CASWTGNTGELFF,TGTGCCAGCTGGACAGGGAACACCGGGGAGCTGTTTTTT
TRBJ2-1,.,.,TRBV5-1,CASSLEGILPFF,TGCGCCAGCAGCTTGGAGGGGATCCTCCCGTTCTTC
TRBJ1-2,.,few,TRBV4-3,CASSQGEDGYTF,TGCGCCAGCAGCCAAGGGGAAGATGGCTACACCTTC
TRBJ2-3,.,.,TRBV5-4,CASSLWGAGPGTDTQYF,TGTGCCAGCAGCTTGTGGGGCGCAGGGCCCGGCACAGATACGCAGTATTTT
TRBJ2-3,.,.,TRBV28,CASSKGGSTDTQYF,TGTGCCAGCAGTAAGGGCGGGAGCACAGATACGCAGTATTTT
TRBJ1-4,.,.,TRBV28,CASSSPTTNEKLFF,TGTGCCAGCAGTAGCCCGACAACTAATGAAAAACTGTTTTTT
TRBJ2-1,TRBD2,once,TRBV7-7,CASSLGGGDYNEQFF,TGTGCTAGCAGCTTAGGCGGGGGGGACTACAATGAGCAGTTCTTC
TRBJ2-1,TRBD1,few,TRBV9,CASSVGQGSYNEQFF,TGTGCCAGCAGCGTAGGACAGGGTTCCTACAATGAGCAGTTCTTC
TRBJ2-7,.,once,TRBV29-1,CSVSYTGNEQYF,TGCAGCGTTTCGTATACGGGGAACGAGCAGTACTTC
TRBJ1-1,.,.,TRBV29-1,CSVAGQQNTEAFF,TGCAGCGTCGCCGGACAGCAGAACACTGAAGCTTTCTTT
TRBJ1-2,.,.,TRBV29-1,CSVEDHVWGTNYGYTF,TGCAGCGTTGAAGATCATGTTTGGGGGACTAACTATGGCTACACCTTC
TRBJ2-7,.,.,TRBV6-6,CASSNTPTGSGGEQYF,TGTGCCAGCAGTAACACACCGACAGGGTCGGGAGGCGAGCAGTACTTC
TRBJ2-5,.,.,TRBV20-1,CSARGSEETQYF,TGCAGTGCTAGGGGCAGCGAAGAGACCCAGTACTTC
TRBJ2-7,.,.,TRBV18,CASSSRDTVAYEQYF,TGTGCCAGCTCAAGCCGGGACACCGTCGCCTACGAGCAGTACTTC
TRBJ2-7,TRBD1,.,TRBV29-1,CSVGQGSREQYF,TGCAGCGTCGGACAGGGGTCGCGGGAGCAGTACTTC
TRBJ1-6,TRBD1,.,TRBV4-2,CASSQDLAGAGQGYQPLHF,TGTGCCAGCAGCCAAGATCTGGCCGGCGCGGGACAGGGATACCAGCCCCTCCACTTT
TRBJ1-1,.,.,TRBV30,CAWSVVGRTEAFF,TGTGCCTGGAGTGTAGTGGGGAGGACTGAAGCTTTCTTT
TRBJ1-1,.,.,TRBV5-4,CASNVTGSLEAFF,TGTGCCAGCAACGTAACCGGTAGTTTAGAAGCTTTCTTT
TRBJ2-3,.,.,TRBV5-4,CASSLGSGGTDTQYF,TGTGCCAGCAGCTTGGGTAGCGGAGGCACAGATACGCAGTATTTT
TRBJ2-7,TRBD2,.,TRBV20-1,CSASGPVSTSGTSFIHYEQYF,TGCAGTGCTAGTGGCCCAGTTTCGACTAGCGGGACCTCTTTCATTCACTACGAGCAGTACTTC
TRBJ1-5,.,.,TRBV30,CAWSAEVNQPQHF,TGTGCCTGGAGTGCGGAGGTCAATCAGCCCCAGCATTTT
TRBJ2-5,TRBD2,.,TRBV6-2/TRBV6-3,CASSPGLAGGVETQYF,TGTGCCAGCAGTCCCGGACTAGCGGGAGGTGTGGAGACCCAGTACTTC
TRBJ1-5,.,.,TRBV30,CAWTTNDRNQPQHF,TGTGCCTGGACTACCAATGACAGGAATCAGCCCCAGCATTTT
TRBJ2-3,.,.,TRBV20-1,CSATGAGTDTQYF,TGCAGTGCCACCGGGGCTGGCACAGATACGCAGTATTTT
TRBJ1-3,.,.,TRBV29-1,CSVALQGNTIYF,TGCAGCGTTGCCTTGCAGGGAAACACCATATATTTT
TRBJ1-6,.,.,TRBV7-2,CASSPRGEPSPLHF,TGTGCCAGCAGCCCGAGAGGGGAGCCTTCACCCCTCCACTTT
TRBJ1-1,.,.,TRBV18,CASSLSGAMGTEAFF,TGTGCCAGCTCGCTGAGTGGGGCGATGGGCACTGAAGCTTTCTTT